This T cell receptor beta chain was recorded in a study of technical replicates of blood from several donors. Generated by immunoSEQ multiplex PCR, the TCRdb table keeps only in-frame clones and is missing some. The sample contains about 94,000 clones, less than 96% of which appear only once. The CDR3 spans 16 residues. Losses at the gene ends were 5 bases for V and 5 bases for J; bases not matched to a gene: 12. The germline CDR1 and CDR2 sequences are LNHDA and SQIVND (reference sequence). Sequenced input: T cells isolated from PBMCs. The receptor's source is a human donor in good health. This chain uses TRBV19 with TRBJ2-1; 7 bases are shared with TRBD2. The CDR3 nucleotides are TGTGCCAGTAGTCCGGATGGAGTAGCGGGCAACAATGAGCAGTTCTTC. Its protein is CASSPDGVAGNNEQFF.